The 30 T cell receptor beta chains below all came from one sample that was sequenced in a study of cytomegalovirus exposure and HLA in healthy donors. Use of 60 Vbeta and 13 Jbeta primers characterized the PCR. Sequencing used immunoSEQ multiplex PCR; TCRdb keeps in-frame clones, though not all of them. The table includes fewer than 250,000 clones, roughly 84% detected once. The specimen was PBMCs. These TCRs come from a boy between 2 and 10 years old in good health and CMV-seronegative.

The chain joins TRBV29-1 to TRBJ2-2, with TRBD2 matching over 12 bases. The CDR3 consists of 17 residues. The trim removed 0 bases at V and 5 bases at J, leaving 7 bases unmatched. Germline CDR1 and CDR2: SQVTM and ANQGSEA. CDR3 loop: CSVEDLAGGLRTGELFF. The CDR3 DNA sequence: TGCAGCGTTGAAGATCTAGCGGGGGGGCTGAGGACCGGGGAGCTGTTTTTT.

V and J are TRBV29-1 and TRBJ2-5; 10 bases line up with TRBD1. The CDR3 loop spans 15 amino acids. Trimming took 5 bases from V and 0 from J; bases not matched to a gene: 6. Germline lookup yields CDR1 SQVTM and CDR2 ANQGSEA. The CDR3 region is CSVPWTGGYQETQYF. The DNA for the CDR3 is TGCAGCGTTCCCTGGACAGGGGGTTACCAAGAGACCCAGTACTTC.

In its sample, this clone was seen a few times. This sequence joins TRBV9 and TRBJ1-1; TRBD1 agrees at 8 bases. The CDR3 consists of 15 residues. J was trimmed by 1 base and V by 3 bases; bases with no gene match: 5. Per the germline V gene, CDR1 is SGDLS and CDR2 is YYNGEE. In nucleotides, the CDR3 is TGTGCCAGCAGCGGGCTGGGACAGGCGAACACTGAAGCTTTCTTT. Amino acids: CASSGLGQANTEAFF.

This clone was detected only once. The chain is built from TRBV7-9 and TRBJ2-6; 7 bases match TRBD1. The CDR3 contains 15 residues. Germline V gene lookup returns CDR1 SEHNR and CDR2 FQNEAQ (reference sequence). V was clipped by 2 bases and J by 4 bases; unmatched bases: 2. Here the CDR3 reads CASSLRGRGANVLTF. The DNA of the CDR3 is TGTGCCAGCAGCTTAAGGGGGCGCGGGGCCAACGTCCTGACTTTC.

V and J are TRBV7-9 and TRBJ1-2; maybe TRBD1 (6 bases). The CDR3 totals 12 residues. Germline loops: CDR1 SEHNR, CDR2 FQNEAQ (reference sequence). The CDR3 sequence: CSGNTGRYGYTF. DNA of the CDR3: TGTTCCGGAAATACAGGGCGGTATGGCTACACCTTC.

The CDR3 loop reads CASRLDRGAEAFF. CDR3 nucleotide sequence: TGTGCCAGCAGGCTAGACAGGGGCGCTGAAGCTTTCTTT. The rearrangement links TRBV2 to TRBJ1-1; the match to TRBD1 covers 8 bases. V lost 6 bases, J lost 6 bases, and 6 bases stayed unmatched. The length of the CDR3 is 13 residues. Germline lookup yields CDR1 SNHLY and CDR2 FYNNEI.

CDR3 nucleotides: TGTGCCAGCAGCCCGAGCGGGGGGGTCGCAGATACGCAGTATTTT. Translating it yields CASSPSGGVADTQYF. J is TRBJ2-3 and V is TRBV13; 10 positions agree with TRBD2. The trim removed 5 bases at V and 4 bases at J, leaving 6 bases unmatched. CDR1 is PRHDT and CDR2 is FYEKMQ in the germline V gene (reference sequence). The CDR3 length is 15 residues.

V usage is TRBV7-9 and J usage is TRBJ2-7, with TRBD1 matching over 10 bases. The CDR3 is 14 amino acids. The germline V gene encodes CDR1 SEHNR and CDR2 FQNEAQ (reference sequence). Trimming cost V 5 bases and J 5 bases; bases outside gene matches: 6. This CDR3 is CASSPDRGQDEQYF. CDR3 nucleotides: TGTGCCAGCAGCCCTGACAGGGGGCAGGACGAGCAGTACTTC.

This clone has only one observation. This chain links TRBV7-2 with TRBJ1-5; D ambiguous. Germline V gene lookup returns CDR1 SGHTA and CDR2 FQGNSA. Trimming pared 0 bases from V and 2 bases from J, leaving 8 bases between. This CDR3 has 15 amino acids. The chain's CDR3 is CASSLARIGNQPQHF. The CDR3 coding sequence is TGTGCCAGCAGCTTAGCGCGGATAGGCAATCAGCCCCAGCATTTT.

This clone was counted between two and nine times. The chain is built from TRBV4-1 and TRBJ1-1; perhaps TRBD1 as D (6 bases). This CDR3 spans 16 amino acids. The germline gives CDR1 MGHRA, CDR2 YSYEKL. Trimming pared 5 bases from V and 1 base from J, leaving 17 bases between. CDR3 protein: CASSFGRGASNTEAFF. DNA for the CDR3: TGCGCCAGCAGCTTCGGCCGGGGGGCGTCGAACACTGAAGCTTTCTTT.

This CDR3 is CASSQPPSGQNTDTQYF. In nucleotides, the CDR3 is TGCGCCAGCAGCCAGCCTCCTAGCGGCCAGAACACAGATACGCAGTATTTT. This chain joins TRBV4-1 and TRBJ2-3; TRBD2 aligns across 7 bases. Germline loops: CDR1 MGHRA, CDR2 YSYEKL. This CDR3 spans 17 amino acids. The junction had 11 bases not matched to a gene; V was cut back by 3 bases and J by 2 bases.

The chain is built from TRBV7-2 and TRBJ2-3; 9 bases match TRBD2. CDR3 length: 15 residues. Trimming took 5 bases from V and 2 from J; bases not matched to a gene: 5. In germline, CDR1 is SGHTA, CDR2 FQGNSA. CDR3: CASSPGLALTDTQYF. The DNA for the CDR3 is TGTGCCAGCAGCCCAGGACTAGCGCTCACAGATACGCAGTATTTT.

This sequence joins TRBV6-5 and TRBJ2-6, with no clear D. The V gene lost 10 bases and the J gene lost 0 bases, with 4 bases spanning the gap. The germline V gene has CDR1 MNHEY and CDR2 SVGAGI. CDR3 size: 12 residues. CDR3 sequence: CATTSGANVLTF. CDR3 nucleotide sequence: TGTGCCACTACCTCTGGGGCCAACGTCCTGACTTTC.

The genes are TRBV6-1 and TRBJ2-5, with TRBD2 as a possible D gene (6 bases). CDR1 and CDR2 from the germline V gene are MNHNS and SASEGT. The CDR3 totals 14 residues. With 4 bases removed from V and 5 bases from J, the gap between germline ends came to 14 bases. The CDR3 DNA follows: TGTGCCAGCAGTGTCGGCCTAGCGTATGAGACCCAGTACTTC. It yields the protein CASSVGLAYETQYF.

In the case of this clone: The identical CDR3 is also encoded by other nucleotide sequences in the sample. The genes are TRBV10-2 and TRBJ1-3, with D possibly matching TRBD1 (5 bases). CDR1 WSHSY and CDR2 SAAADI come from the germline V gene. CDR3 length: 16 residues. Deletions cut 6 bases from V and 0 bases from J, with 15 bases between. The CDR3: CASSLGGPHSGNTIYF. The DNA for the CDR3 is TGCGCCAGCAGCCTCGGGGGTCCACACTCTGGAAACACCATATATTTT.

CDR3 residues: CASSLYPEGGSRETQYF. The CDR3 DNA is TGTGCCAGCAGCTTATACCCTGAGGGGGGGAGCAGAGAGACCCAGTACTTC. This chain connects TRBV7-6 to TRBJ2-5, with a weak D call TRBD2 (7 bases). Germline values: CDR1 SGHVS, CDR2 FNYEAQ. The CDR3 totals 17 residues. V lost 2 bases and J 4 bases, leaving 20 bases between the germline ends.

The chain joins TRBV19 to TRBJ2-3; the D gene is possibly TRBD2 (6 bases). Germline loops: CDR1 LNHDA, CDR2 SQIVND (reference sequence). Trimming stripped 4 bases from V and 2 bases from J, with 10 bases between. The CDR3 sequence is 14 residues long. The CDR3 region has the DNA TGTGCCAGTAGTAGGGGAGGTTCCACAGATACGCAGTATTTT. It encodes CASSRGGSTDTQYF.

The chain combines TRBV5-6 with TRBJ1-1; D unclear. The CDR3 runs to 14 residues. Germline-derived CDR1 and CDR2 are SGHDT and YYEEEE. Trimming left V 3 bases short and J 7 bases short, with 16 bases between. Here the CDR3 DNA reads TGTGCCAGCAGCTCCCCGACGGCGGGAGATGAAGCTTTCTTT. It codes for CASSSPTAGDEAFF.

This clone has only a few counts. The gene calls are TRBV5-4 and TRBJ1-1; 11 bases are shared with TRBD1. The germline gives CDR1 SGHNT, CDR2 YYREEE (reference sequence). The CDR3 sequence is 14 residues long. J lost 3 bases, V lost 7 bases, and 5 bases had no gene match. CDR3 DNA sequence: TGTGCCAGCGCCGGGACAGGGGGGGACACTGAAGCTTTCTTT. Amino acid sequence: CASAGTGGDTEAFF.

The V gene is TRBV12-5, the J gene TRBJ1-5, with 7 bases fitting TRBD1. The CDR3 covers 19 residues. Trimming removed 4 bases from V and 0 bases from J; junction bases left unmatched: 15. Looked up from germline, CDR1 is LGHNT and CDR2 is FRNRAP. Written as DNA, the CDR3 is TGTGCTAGTGGTTCCCACAGGGGTTGGGATGTGGCTAGCAATCAGCCCCAGCATTTT. Translated, it gives CASGSHRGWDVASNQPQHF.

J is TRBJ2-7 and V is TRBV7-3; TRBD2 matches at 10 bases. Germline V gene data show CDR1 as SGHTA and CDR2 as FQGTGA. V lost 2 bases, J lost 5 bases, and 6 bases stayed unmatched. This CDR3 region has 15 residues. This CDR3 is CASSLRPSGGHEQYF. The CDR3 DNA reads as TGTGCCAGCAGCTTACGTCCTAGCGGGGGTCACGAGCAGTACTTC.

The gene calls are TRBV5-5 and TRBJ1-2, with D unresolved. Germline V CDR1 and CDR2: SGHKS, YYEKEE (reference sequence). V dropped 0 bases and J dropped 4 bases, with 7 bases sitting between them. The CDR3 is 13 residues long. CDR3 protein: CASSLGRGYGYTF. CDR3 sequence (DNA): TGTGCCAGCAGCTTGGGACGGGGCTATGGCTACACCTTC.

This chain uses TRBV27 with TRBJ1-6; D gene uncertain. The CDR3 is 16 amino acids. From germline, CDR1 is MNHEY and CDR2 SMNVEV (reference sequence). V was cut by 0 bases and J by 3 bases, with 9 bases left in between. The DNA of the CDR3 is TGTGCCAGCAGTTTATCGGCGGCCGACTATAATTCACCCCTCCACTTT. Amino acid sequence: CASSLSAADYNSPLHF.

The chain uses TRBV27 and TRBJ1-2; no clear D gene. The CDR3 sequence is 14 residues long. Germline V lookup: CDR1 MNHEY, CDR2 SMNVEV (reference sequence). Trimming stripped 0 bases from V and 4 bases from J, with 9 bases between. The CDR3 here is CASSLSPGTYGYTF. The CDR3 region has the DNA TGTGCCAGCAGTTTATCTCCAGGAACCTATGGCTACACCTTC.

This clone appeared once. The chain recombines TRBV9 with TRBJ2-6; a weak D match, TRBD1 (6 bases). The CDR3 length is 14 residues. The ends were cut back, 8 bases at V and 0 bases at J, with 9 bases in the middle. Per the germline V gene, CDR1 is SGDLS and CDR2 is YYNGEE. The DNA of the CDR3 is TGTGCCAGGGCGGACAGCTCTGGGGCCAACGTCCTGACTTTC. Translated, it gives CARADSSGANVLTF.

This chain joins TRBV19 and TRBJ2-5, with 8 bases that match TRBD1. In germline, CDR1 is LNHDA, CDR2 SQIVND (reference sequence). This CDR3 has 14 amino acids. V trimming: 5 bases; J trimming: 4 bases; junction bases outside the gene matches: 6. Here the CDR3 reads CASSPGTGGETQYF. CDR3 DNA sequence: TGTGCCAGTAGTCCTGGGACAGGCGGAGAGACCCAGTACTTC.

CDR3 region: CASSYLGHITDTQYF. The CDR3 DNA reads TGTGCCAGCAGTTACTTGGGACATATCACAGATACGCAGTATTTT. The chain carries TRBV6-5 and TRBJ2-3, with a possible D match to TRBD1 (6 bases). Trimming removed 1 base from V and 2 bases from J, with 10 bases in between. Per germline, CDR1 MNHEY and CDR2 SVGAGI. The CDR3 runs to 15 residues.

The gene calls are TRBV27 and TRBJ2-3; 8 nucleotides agree with TRBD2. V was pared by 5 bases and J by 0 bases, with 7 bases of the junction left unmatched. CDR3 length equals 16 residues. Germline CDR1 MNHEY, CDR2 SMNVEV (reference sequence). The CDR3 loop reads CASSLRGGGSTDTQYF. The CDR3 DNA reads as TGTGCCAGCAGTCTCAGGGGCGGGGGGAGCACAGATACGCAGTATTTT.

The chain carries TRBV11-2 and TRBJ2-1, with a weak D call TRBD1 (5 bases). V lost 1 base and J lost 0, with 7 bases in between. Germline CDR1 is SGHAT and CDR2 is FQNNGV. CDR3 length: 15 residues. The CDR3 nucleotides are TGTGCCAGCAGCTTAGTCAGGGACTCCTACAATGAGCAGTTCTTC. As protein: CASSLVRDSYNEQFF.

This clone was counted a few times. The chain combines TRBV2 with TRBJ1-4; 7 positions match TRBD1. The length of the CDR3 is 15 residues. CDR1 is SNHLY and CDR2 is FYNNEI in the germline V gene. V lost 8 bases and J lost 7; bases outside the gene matches: 13. The CDR3 loop is CASRRDRALSEKLFF. In DNA, the CDR3 is TGTGCCAGCCGTCGCGACAGGGCTTTAAGTGAAAAACTGTTTTTT.